This T cell receptor beta chain was found in a study of blood T cells in healthy people across ages. Study-wide points: Since the PBMCs were unsorted, naive and antigen-experienced cells could not be conclusively compared. Investigators viewed diversity estimates from one million T cells as underestimates, the study reported.

A J-beta primer mix and a sample-barcoded 5' primer were used in a second PCR of roughly 7 to 12 cycles. Via MiXCR, TCRdb re-called the 5' RACE reads, giving one row per CDR3 protein. In the table there are hundreds of thousands of distinct CDR3 sequences, more than 35% of which are singletons. Each donor supplied around 9.6 milliliters of peripheral blood. The CDR3 runs to 14 residues. Germline assignment: CDR1 ENHRY and CDR2 SYGVKD. V lost 10 bases to trimming and J lost 7 bases; unmatched junction nucleotides: 9. On this clonotype: Its antigen remains unknown.

The specimen sequenced was blood. The origin of this receptor is a man older than 75 in good health. The chain combines TRBV10-3 with TRBJ2-1, with 11 bases lining up with TRBD1. The CDR3 region has the DNA TGTGCCACAACCCGGGACAGGGGGTTAAATGAGCAGTTCTTC. It encodes CATTRDRGLNEQFF.